This T cell receptor beta chain was documented in a study of OX40 agonist ivuxolimab in advanced cancers. Study as a whole: The dose-escalation cohort was over 65% male, with a mean age of around 54 years, ranging roughly 23 to 85. Partial response was recorded in three patients: one hepatocellular carcinoma and two cutaneous melanoma cases.

Assay used: immunoSEQ multiplex PCR; TCRdb lists only in-frame clones, some missing. The repertoire holds around 72,000 clones, over 75% seen once, with roughly 4.7% in the top ten. This CDR3 region has 12 residues. V dropped 4 bases and J dropped 9 bases, with 12 bases sitting between them. In germline, CDR1 is MGHRA, CDR2 YSYEKL. Concerning this clone: Its target is unknown.

Study conclusions and caveats: Blood T cells, both CD4+ and CD8+, expanded clonally by week 6 at 0.1 to 3.0 mg/kg.

Patients had blood sampled at baseline and again on cycle 4 day 1 and cycle 7 day 1. This clonotype was obtained from an adult with an advanced solid tumor such as melanoma, head and neck, liver or kidney cancer. Specimen: CD4+ or CD8+ T cells sorted from blood, collected in a trial of the OX40 agonist ivuxolimab. The chain employs TRBV4-1 and TRBJ2-5, with D hard to call. The CDR3 spells CASSRLGMSQYF. DNA for the CDR3: TGCGCCAGCAGCCGACTCGGAATGTCCCAGTACTTC.